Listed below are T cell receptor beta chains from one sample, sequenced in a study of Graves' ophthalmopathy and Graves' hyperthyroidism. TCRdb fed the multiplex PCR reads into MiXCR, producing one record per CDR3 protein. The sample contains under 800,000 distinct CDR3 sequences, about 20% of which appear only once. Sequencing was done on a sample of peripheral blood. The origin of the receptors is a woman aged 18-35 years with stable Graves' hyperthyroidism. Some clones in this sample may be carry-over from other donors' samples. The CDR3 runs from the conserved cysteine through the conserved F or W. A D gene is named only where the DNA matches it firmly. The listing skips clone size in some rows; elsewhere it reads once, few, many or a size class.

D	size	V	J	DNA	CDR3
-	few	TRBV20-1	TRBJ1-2	TGCAGTGCTAAGAAACAGGATCAGTGGGACTATGGCTACACCTTC	CSAKKQDQWDYGYTF
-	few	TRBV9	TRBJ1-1	TGTGCCAGCAGCGTAGTGGTCGGGGGCCACACTGAAGCTTTCTTT	CASSVVVGGHTEAFF
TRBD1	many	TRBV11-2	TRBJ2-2	TGTGCCAGCACCACGGCCGGGACAGGGGAGCGCACCGGGGAGCTGTTTTTT	CASTTAGTGERTGELFF
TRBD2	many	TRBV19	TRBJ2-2	TGTGCCAGTACGGGGGGGGCCTCGAACACCGGGGAGCTGTTTTTT	CASTGGASNTGELFF
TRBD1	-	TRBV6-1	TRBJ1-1	TGTGCCAGCAGTAATGACAGGGGAATCACTGAAGCTTTCTTT	CASSNDRGITEAFF
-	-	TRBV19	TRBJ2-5	TGTGCCAGTAGCCCAACAGGGTCGGAGACCCAGTACTTC	CASSPTGSETQYF
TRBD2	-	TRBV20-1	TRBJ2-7	TGCAGTGCCGGGGGACTAGCGGCCTCCTACGAGCAGTACTTC	CSAGGLAASYEQYF
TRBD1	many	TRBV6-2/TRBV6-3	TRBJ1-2	TGTGCCAGCAGTACGCTGAAACAGGGGGCGTGGGGCTACACCTTC	CASSTLKQGAWGYTF
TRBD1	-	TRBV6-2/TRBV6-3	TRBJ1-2	TGTGCCAGCAGCCAAGGGGGCGCGGGCTATGGCTACACCTTC	CASSQGGAGYGYTF
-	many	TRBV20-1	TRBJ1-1	TGCAGTGCTAGACAGGACGTGAGCACTGAAGCTTTCTTT	CSARQDVSTEAFF
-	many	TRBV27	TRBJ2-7	TGTGCCAGCAGTAGGGGCACTGCCTACGAGCAGTACTTC	CASSRGTAYEQYF
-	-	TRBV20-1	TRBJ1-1	TGCAGTGCTAGCCGGATGCCTCAATCTAACAGAGCTTTCTTT	CSASRMPQSNRAFF
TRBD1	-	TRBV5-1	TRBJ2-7	TGCGCCAGCAGCTTGGCTCGGGACAGGGTGTACGAGCAGTACTTC	CASSLARDRVYEQYF
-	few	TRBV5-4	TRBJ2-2	TGTGCCAGCAGCTTGACAGCAGGGGCCACCGGGAAGCTGTTTTTT	CASSLTAGATGKLFF
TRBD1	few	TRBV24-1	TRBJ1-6	TGTGCCACCAGTGATTTAGTCGGGACAGGGGACTCACCCCTCCACTTT	CATSDLVGTGDSPLHF
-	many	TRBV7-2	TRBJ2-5	TGTGCCAGCAGCTTAGTAACTGAGACCCAGTACTTC	CASSLVTETQYF
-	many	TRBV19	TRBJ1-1	TGTGCCAGTAGTATCGAAGCGAGGAGGACACTTCCCCCTGAAGCTTTCTTT	CASSIEARRTLPPEAFF
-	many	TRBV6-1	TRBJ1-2	TGTGCCAGCAGTGAAGAGTCCAGAGTTGGCTACACCTTC	CASSEESRVGYTF
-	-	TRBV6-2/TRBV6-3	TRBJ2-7	TGTGCCAGCAGACCATCAGGGGTCTGGACCTACGAGCAGTACTTC	CASRPSGVWTYEQYF
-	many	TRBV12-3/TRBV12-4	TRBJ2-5	TGTGCCAGCAGTAAAACAGGGTTGGGAGAGACCCAGTACTTC	CASSKTGLGETQYF
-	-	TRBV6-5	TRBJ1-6	TGTGCCAGCAGTTACTCTCAGTCTTTAAGTTCACCCCTCCACTTT	CASSYSQSLSSPLHF
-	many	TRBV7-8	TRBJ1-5	TGTGCCAGCAGCTATGAAGGGGATATCGATCAGCCCCAGCATTTT	CASSYEGDIDQPQHF
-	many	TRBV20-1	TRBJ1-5	TGCAGTGCTCGACCAGGGGTCGGCAATCAGCCCCAGCATTTT	CSARPGVGNQPQHF
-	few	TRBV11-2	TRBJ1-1	TGTGCCAGCAGCGGTAGCTTGGACACTGAAGCTTTCTTT	CASSGSLDTEAFF
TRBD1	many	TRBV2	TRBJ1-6	TGTGCCGGGGACAGGTCTAAAAATTCACCCCTCCACTTT	CAGDRSKNSPLHF
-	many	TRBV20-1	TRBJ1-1	TGCAGTGCCACCGACGGTACTGAAGCTTTCTTT	CSATDGTEAFF
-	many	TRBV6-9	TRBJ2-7	TGTGCCAGCAGTTTGCCCGCCCAACATTACGAGCAGTACTTC	CASSLPAQHYEQYF
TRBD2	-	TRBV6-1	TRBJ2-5	TGTGCCAGCAGTGGGGCGGGGGGATACGAGACCCAGTACTTC	CASSGAGGYETQYF
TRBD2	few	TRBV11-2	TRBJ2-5	TGTGCCAGCAGCGTCGGGACTAGCCTCCCGGAGACCCAGTACTTC	CASSVGTSLPETQYF
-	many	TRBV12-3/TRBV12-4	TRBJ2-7	TGTGCCAGCAGTTTAGCGAGAGGGATCGCCTACGAGCAGTACTTC	CASSLARGIAYEQYF
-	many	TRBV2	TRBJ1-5	TGTGCCAGCAGGAATGTTTTGGCAGACAATCAGCCCCAGCATTTT	CASRNVLADNQPQHF
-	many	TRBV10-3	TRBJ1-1	TGTGCCATCGGAGGGAACACTGAAGCTTTCTTT	CAIGGNTEAFF
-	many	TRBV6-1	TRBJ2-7	TGTGCCAGCACTCCGGCAGGTTCCTACGAGCAGTACTTC	CASTPAGSYEQYF
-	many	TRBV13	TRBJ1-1	TGTGCCAGCAGCGAGCGGACAGCGAACACTGAAGCTTTCTTT	CASSERTANTEAFF
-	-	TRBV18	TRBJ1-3	TGTGCCAGCTCACCAAGGAGAGGTCCCTCTGGAAACACCATATATTTT	CASSPRRGPSGNTIYF
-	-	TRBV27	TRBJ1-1	TGTGCCACATCTTCGAACAGGGCTCAGAACACTGAAGCTTTCTTT	CATSSNRAQNTEAFF
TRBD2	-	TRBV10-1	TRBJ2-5	TGTGCCATCTCTAGCGGGAGTAGAGAGACCCAGTACTTC	CAISSGSRETQYF
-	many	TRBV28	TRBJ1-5	TGTGCCAGCAGTCTGACACGTTATAGCAATCAGCCCCAGCATTTT	CASSLTRYSNQPQHF
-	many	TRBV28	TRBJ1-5	TGTGCCAGCAGCCCTACCCATGGGAATCAGCCCCAGCATTTT	CASSPTHGNQPQHF